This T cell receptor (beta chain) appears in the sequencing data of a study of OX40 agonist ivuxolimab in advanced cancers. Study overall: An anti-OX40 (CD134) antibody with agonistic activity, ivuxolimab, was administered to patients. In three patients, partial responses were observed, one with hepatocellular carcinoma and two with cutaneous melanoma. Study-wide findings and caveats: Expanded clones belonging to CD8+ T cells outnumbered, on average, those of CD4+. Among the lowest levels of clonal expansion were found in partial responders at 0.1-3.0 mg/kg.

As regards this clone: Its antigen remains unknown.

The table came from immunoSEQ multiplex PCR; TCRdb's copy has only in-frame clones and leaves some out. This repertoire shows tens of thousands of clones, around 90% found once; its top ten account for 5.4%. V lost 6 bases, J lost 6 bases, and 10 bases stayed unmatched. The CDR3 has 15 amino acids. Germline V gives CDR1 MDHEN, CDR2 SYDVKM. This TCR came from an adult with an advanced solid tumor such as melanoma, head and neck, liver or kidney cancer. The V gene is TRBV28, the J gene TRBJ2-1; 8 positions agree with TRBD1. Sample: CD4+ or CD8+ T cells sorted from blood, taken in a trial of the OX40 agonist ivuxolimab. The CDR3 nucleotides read TGTGCCAGCAGACCTGGACAGGGTGGTTTCAATGAGCAGTTCTTC. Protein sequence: CASRPGQGGFNEQFF.